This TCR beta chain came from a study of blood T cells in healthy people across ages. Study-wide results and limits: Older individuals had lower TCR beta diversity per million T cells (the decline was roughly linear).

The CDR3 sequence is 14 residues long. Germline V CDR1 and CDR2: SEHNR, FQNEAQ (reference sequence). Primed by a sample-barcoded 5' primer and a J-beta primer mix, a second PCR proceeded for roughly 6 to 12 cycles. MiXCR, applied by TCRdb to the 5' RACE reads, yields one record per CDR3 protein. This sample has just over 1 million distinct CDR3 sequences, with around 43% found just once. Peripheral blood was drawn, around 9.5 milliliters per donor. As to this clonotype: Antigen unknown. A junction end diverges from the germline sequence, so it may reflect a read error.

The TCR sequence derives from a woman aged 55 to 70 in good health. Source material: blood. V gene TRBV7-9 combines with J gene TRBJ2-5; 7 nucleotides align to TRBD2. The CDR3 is CASSPGTNQETRYF. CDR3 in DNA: TGTGCCAGCAGCCCCGGGACTAACCAAGAGACCCGGTACTTC.